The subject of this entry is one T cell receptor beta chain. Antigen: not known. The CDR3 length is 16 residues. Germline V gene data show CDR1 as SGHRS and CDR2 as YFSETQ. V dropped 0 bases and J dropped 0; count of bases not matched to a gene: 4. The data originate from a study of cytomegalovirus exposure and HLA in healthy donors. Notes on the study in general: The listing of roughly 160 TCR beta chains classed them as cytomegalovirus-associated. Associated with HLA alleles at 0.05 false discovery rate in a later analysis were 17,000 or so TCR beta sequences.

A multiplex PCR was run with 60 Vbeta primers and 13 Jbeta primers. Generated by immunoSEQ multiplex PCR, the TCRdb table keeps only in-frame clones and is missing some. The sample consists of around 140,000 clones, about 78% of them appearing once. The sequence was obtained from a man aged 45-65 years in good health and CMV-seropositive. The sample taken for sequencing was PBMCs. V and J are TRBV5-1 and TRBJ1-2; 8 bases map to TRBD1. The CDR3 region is CASSLGTGPTNYGYTF. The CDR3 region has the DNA TGCGCCAGCAGCTTGGGGACAGGGCCCACTAACTATGGCTACACCTTC. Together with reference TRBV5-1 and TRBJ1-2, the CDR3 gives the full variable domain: KAGVTQTPRYLIKTRGQQVTLSCSPISGHRSVSWYQQTPGQGLQFLFEYFSETQRNKGNFPGRFSGRQFSNSRSEMNVSTLELGDSALYLCASSLGTGPTNYGYTFGSGTRLTVV.